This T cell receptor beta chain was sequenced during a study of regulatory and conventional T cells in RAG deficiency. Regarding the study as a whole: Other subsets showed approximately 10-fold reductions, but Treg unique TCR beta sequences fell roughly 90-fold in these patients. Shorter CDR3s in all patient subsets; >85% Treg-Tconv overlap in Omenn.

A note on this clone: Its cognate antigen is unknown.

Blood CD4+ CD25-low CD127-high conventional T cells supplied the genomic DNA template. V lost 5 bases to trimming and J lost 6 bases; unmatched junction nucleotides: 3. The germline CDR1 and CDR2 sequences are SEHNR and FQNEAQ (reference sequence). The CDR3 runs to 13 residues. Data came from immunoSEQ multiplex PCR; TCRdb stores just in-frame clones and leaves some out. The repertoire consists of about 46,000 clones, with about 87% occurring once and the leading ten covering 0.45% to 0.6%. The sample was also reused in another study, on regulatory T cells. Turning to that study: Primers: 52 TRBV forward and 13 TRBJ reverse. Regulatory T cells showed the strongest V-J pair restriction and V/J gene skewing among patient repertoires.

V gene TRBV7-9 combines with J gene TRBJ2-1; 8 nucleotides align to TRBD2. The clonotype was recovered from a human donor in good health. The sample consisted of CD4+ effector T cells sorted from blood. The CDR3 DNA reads TGTGCCAGCAGCAAACTAGCGGCCAATGAGCAGTTCTTC. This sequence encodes CASSKLAANEQFF.